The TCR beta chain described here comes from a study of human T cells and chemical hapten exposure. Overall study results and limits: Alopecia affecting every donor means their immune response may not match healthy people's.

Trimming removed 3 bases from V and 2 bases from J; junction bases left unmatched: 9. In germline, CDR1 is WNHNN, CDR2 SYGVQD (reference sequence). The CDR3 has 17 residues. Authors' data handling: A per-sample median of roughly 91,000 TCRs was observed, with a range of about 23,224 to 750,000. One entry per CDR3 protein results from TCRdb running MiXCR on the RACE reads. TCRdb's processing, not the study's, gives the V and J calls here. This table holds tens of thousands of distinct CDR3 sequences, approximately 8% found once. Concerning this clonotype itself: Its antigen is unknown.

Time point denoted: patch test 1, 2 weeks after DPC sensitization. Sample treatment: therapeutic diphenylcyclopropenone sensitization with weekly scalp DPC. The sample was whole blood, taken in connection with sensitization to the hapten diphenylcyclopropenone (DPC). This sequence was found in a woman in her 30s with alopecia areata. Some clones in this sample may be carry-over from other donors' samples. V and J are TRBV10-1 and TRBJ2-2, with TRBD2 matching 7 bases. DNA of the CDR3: TGCGCCAGCAGTGACCCCCCGGGGGGATACAACACCGGGGAGCTGTTTTTT. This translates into CASSDPPGGYNTGELFF.